This record concerns one T cell receptor (beta chain) sequence. Its antigen is as yet unknown. This sample was included in a study of T cell repertoires in cytomegalovirus infection. Study information: Indicated by public TCR beta signatures were CMV infection and matching HLA type.

The germline gives CDR1 SQVTM, CDR2 ANQGSEA. The V end was cut by 6 bases, the J end by 2 bases, with 17 bases between. There are 14 residues in the CDR3. MiXCR was run by TCRdb on the reads, yielding one entry per CDR3 protein. The repertoire holds about 190,000 distinct CDR3 sequences, with under 30% as singletons. Study-wide results and caveats: In two of eight donors, the top clonotype was HLA-C-restricted CMV-specific. The cumulative frequency of public TCR beta families identified carriers of CMV plus the relevant HLA.

This chain links TRBV29-1 with TRBJ2-7; tentatively, D is TRBD1 or TRBD2 (5 bases each). This receptor was identified in a human donor in good health (CMV status not recorded). Some clones in this sample may be carry-over from other donors' samples. Sequencing was carried out using PBMCs. The CDR3 region is CSVVGDPVAYEQYF. For the CDR3, the DNA is TGCAGCGTCGTGGGGGACCCGGTCGCCTACGAGCAGTACTTC.